The sequence of this T cell receptor beta chain was determined in a study of Ad26.COV2.S vaccination and SARS-CoV-2 variants. At the level of the study: Among those in the COV1001 Ad26.COV2.S trial arm was the donor.

V was clipped by 5 bases and J by 1 base; unmatched bases: 10. The CDR3 extends over 16 amino acids. Looked up from germline, CDR1 is LNHDA and CDR2 is SQIVND (reference sequence). Treatment of the sample: 19 received Ad26.COV2.S at low or high dose, single or two shots; roughly 5 received placebo; per-sample allocation not given. Sampling occurred on day 63 after the first vaccine or placebo injection. Generated by immunoSEQ multiplex PCR, the TCRdb table keeps only in-frame clones and is missing some. This sample has 300,000 to 350,000 clones; approximately 86% occur once, and the top ten carry about 10%.

This material consisted of peripheral blood, taken in a trial of Ad26.COV2.S vaccine versus placebo. This receptor was obtained from a person aged 18-65 years who received the Ad26.COV2.S COVID-19 vaccine or a placebo. V usage is TRBV19 and J usage is TRBJ1-1, with TRBD1 matching 7 bases. In DNA, the CDR3 is TGTGCCAGTAGTCCATGGGTGGGACAGAAGAACACTGAAGCTTTCTTT. Its protein product is CASSPWVGQKNTEAFF.